The clone carrying this T cell receptor beta chain was seen a few times. As yet, its antigen is unknown. TCRdb reprocessed the RT-PCR reads via MiXCR and lists one record per CDR3 protein. The sample lists hundreds of thousands of distinct CDR3 sequences; about 15% were seen once. The record originates from a study of response to subunit inactivated influenza vaccine. Between the trimmed V and J ends, which lost 5 bases and 0 bases, there was a span of 13 bases. The CDR3 is made up of 15 amino acids. In germline, CDR1 is DFQATT, CDR2 SNEGSKA (reference sequence). Broader study findings: The authors put forward the suggestion that each seasonal influenza vaccination may bring in only a limited number of new T cells.

The sequences come from PBMCs from blood, collected 14 to 15 days before vaccination. The sequence was obtained from a man over 45 who received an inactivated influenza vaccine. The chain combines TRBV20-1 with TRBJ1-4; D gene unclear. CDR3: CSARPGTATNEKLFF. The CDR3 DNA follows: TGCAGTGCTCGTCCGGGTACGGCAACTAATGAAAAACTGTTTTTT.